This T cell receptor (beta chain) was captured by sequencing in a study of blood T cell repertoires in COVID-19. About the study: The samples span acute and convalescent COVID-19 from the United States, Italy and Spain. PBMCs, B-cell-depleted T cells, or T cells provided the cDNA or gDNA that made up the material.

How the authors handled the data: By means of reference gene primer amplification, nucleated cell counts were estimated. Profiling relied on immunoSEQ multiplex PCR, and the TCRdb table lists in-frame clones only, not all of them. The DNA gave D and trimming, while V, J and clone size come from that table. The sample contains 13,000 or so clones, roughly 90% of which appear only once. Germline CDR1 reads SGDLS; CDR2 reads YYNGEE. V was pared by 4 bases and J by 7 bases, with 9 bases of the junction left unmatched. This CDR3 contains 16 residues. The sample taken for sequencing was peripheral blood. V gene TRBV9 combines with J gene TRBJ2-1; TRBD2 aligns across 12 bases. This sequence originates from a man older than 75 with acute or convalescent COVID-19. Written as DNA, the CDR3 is TGTGCCAGCAGCTCCCAGGGAACTAGCGGGAGGAATGAGCAGTTCTTC. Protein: CASSSQGTSGRNEQFF. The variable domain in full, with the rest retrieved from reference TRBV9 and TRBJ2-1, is DSGVTQTPKHLITATGQRVTLRCSPRSGDLSVYWYQQSLDQGLQFLIQYYNGEERAKGNILERFSAQQFPDLHSELNLSSLELGDSALYFCASSSQGTSGRNEQFFGPGTRLTVL.